This T cell receptor beta chain was retrieved from a study of beta chain features in type 1 diabetes. General observations from the study: Among patients, naive, central memory and Treg TCRB repertoires appeared more similar than among healthy donors.

TCRB transcripts that were expressed got sequenced, as all of the isolated RNA had been reverse transcribed. Repertoires were generated with immunoSEQ multiplex PCR, while TCRdb's copy carries only in-frame clones and drops some. This table has over 700,000 clones, 15% to 20% appearing once. The CDR3 totals 15 residues. Comment on this clone: The antigen is undetermined.

The clonotype comes from a woman aged 18-30 years in good health. The rearrangement joins TRBV21-1 to TRBJ2-1; no check of the table's D call, TRBD2, against the DNA was made. TRBV21-1 counts as a pseudogene. The specimen was naive CD4+ T cells from blood. The CDR3 here is CASTLTSGRVYEQFF. The CDR3 nucleotides are TGTGCCAGCACCCTGACTAGCGGGAGGGTCTATGAGCAGTTCTTC.